This TCR beta chain came from a study of cytomegalovirus exposure and HLA in healthy donors. The PCR employed 60 Vbeta primers together with 13 Jbeta primers. Sequencing was performed with immunoSEQ multiplex PCR; in TCRdb, only in-frame clones are kept and a portion is missing. The data show 110,000 to 150,000 clones, about three quarters seen once. The germline gives CDR1 MDHEN, CDR2 SYDVKM. This CDR3 has 14 residues. Germline trimming cut 2 bases from V and 4 bases from J; bases unmatched to any gene: 1. Sequenced material: PBMCs. The clonotype comes from a female donor in good health and CMV-seronegative. The chain couples TRBV28 to TRBJ1-2; the match to TRBD1 covers 10 bases. The CDR3 here is CASSLRQGAYGYTF. Written as DNA, the CDR3 is TGTGCCAGCAGTTTAAGACAGGGGGCCTATGGCTACACCTTC.